This is a list of T cell receptor beta chains from one sample in a study of regulatory T cells in long-lasting Graves disease. In TCRdb, the multiplex PCR reads were re-called with MiXCR into one record per CDR3 protein. The sample has roughly 350,000 distinct CDR3 sequences, 16% seen once. In addition, the sample was reused for a study of T cells in Graves' hyperthyroidism and ophthalmopathy.

The sequencing used peripheral blood mononuclear cells (PBMCs), collected at new diagnosis, from a patient treated with antithyroid drugs. These TCRs come from a man in his forties with Graves disease. CDR3s include the opening cysteine and the closing phenylalanine or tryptophan. Fields, in order: D gene, J gene, CDR3 length, V gene, clone size, CDR3 protein, CDR3 DNA. D genes are given only for firm matches. Clone size appears in some rows only: once, few, many, or a class for an expanded clone.

d_call: NA; j_call: TRBJ2-7; cdr3_length: 15; v_call: TRBV3-1; clone_size: many; cdr3_aa: CASSHGDGFSYEQYF; cdr3_nt: TGTGCCAGCAGCCATGGGGACGGATTTTCCTACGAGCAGTACTTC
d_call: NA; j_call: TRBJ1-1; cdr3_length: 15; v_call: TRBV5-1; clone_size: many; cdr3_aa: CASSLEGSRDTEAFF; cdr3_nt: TGCGCCAGCAGCTTGGAAGGGTCCAGGGACACTGAAGCTTTCTTT
d_call: NA; j_call: TRBJ2-1; cdr3_length: 13; v_call: TRBV30; clone_size: many; cdr3_aa: CAWSTTGYNEQFF; cdr3_nt: TGTGCCTGGAGTACCACAGGGTACAATGAGCAGTTCTTC
d_call: NA; j_call: TRBJ1-1; cdr3_length: 14; v_call: TRBV5-8; clone_size: many; cdr3_aa: CASRVQVWDTEAFF; cdr3_nt: TGTGCCAGCAGGGTACAGGTCTGGGACACTGAAGCTTTCTTT
d_call: TRBD1; j_call: TRBJ2-4; cdr3_length: 14; v_call: TRBV5-1; clone_size: many; cdr3_aa: CASSSGTGNHIQYF; cdr3_nt: TGCGCCAGCAGCTCCGGGACAGGGAATCACATTCAGTACTTC
d_call: NA; j_call: TRBJ2-7; cdr3_length: 12; v_call: TRBV30; clone_size: few; cdr3_aa: CAYRDRTYEQYF; cdr3_nt: TGTGCCTACCGGGACCGTACCTACGAGCAGTACTTC
d_call: TRBD2; j_call: TRBJ2-7; cdr3_length: 14; v_call: TRBV7-6; clone_size: many; cdr3_aa: CASSSRLASDEQYF; cdr3_nt: TGTGCCAGCAGCTCCCGACTAGCGAGCGACGAGCAGTACTTC
d_call: NA; j_call: TRBJ1-2; cdr3_length: 12; v_call: TRBV29-1; clone_size: NA; cdr3_aa: CSVQGNGYGYTF; cdr3_nt: TGCAGCGTACAGGGTAATGGCTATGGCTACACCTTC
d_call: TRBD1; j_call: TRBJ1-1; cdr3_length: 15; v_call: TRBV7-2; clone_size: NA; cdr3_aa: CASSSTRQGVTEAFF; cdr3_nt: TGTGCCAGCAGTTCGACCAGACAGGGCGTCACTGAAGCTTTCTTT
d_call: NA; j_call: TRBJ2-1; cdr3_length: 13; v_call: TRBV13; clone_size: many; cdr3_aa: CASSPLAGNEQFF; cdr3_nt: TGTGCCAGCAGCCCCTTGGCGGGGAATGAGCAGTTCTTC
d_call: TRBD1; j_call: TRBJ2-7; cdr3_length: 18; v_call: TRBV11-3; clone_size: many; cdr3_aa: CASSLDRGGGQGTYEQYF; cdr3_nt: TGTGCCAGCAGCTTAGATCGGGGTGGAGGACAGGGGACTTACGAGCAGTACTTC
d_call: NA; j_call: TRBJ2-5; cdr3_length: 14; v_call: TRBV7-3; clone_size: many; cdr3_aa: CASSLGGRWETQYF; cdr3_nt: TGTGCCAGCAGCTTAGGGGGCCGATGGGAGACCCAGTACTTC
d_call: TRBD2; j_call: TRBJ2-1; cdr3_length: 16; v_call: TRBV5-1; clone_size: many; cdr3_aa: CASSWIAGDLYNEQFF; cdr3_nt: TGCGCCAGCAGTTGGATAGCGGGGGACCTCTACAATGAGCAGTTCTTC
d_call: TRBD1; j_call: TRBJ1-5; cdr3_length: 14; v_call: TRBV30; clone_size: many; cdr3_aa: CAWSVQQGIQPQHF; cdr3_nt: TGTGCCTGGAGTGTACAACAGGGGATTCAGCCCCAGCATTTT
d_call: NA; j_call: TRBJ1-4; cdr3_length: 14; v_call: TRBV28; clone_size: many; cdr3_aa: CASSLEAGYEKLFF; cdr3_nt: TGTGCCAGCAGTTTAGAGGCGGGGTATGAAAAGCTGTTTTTT
d_call: TRBD2; j_call: TRBJ2-7; cdr3_length: 16; v_call: TRBV11-1; clone_size: many; cdr3_aa: CASSFGLAGALYEQYF; cdr3_nt: TGTGCCAGCAGCTTCGGACTAGCGGGGGCCCTCTACGAGCAGTACTTC
d_call: TRBD1; j_call: TRBJ2-2; cdr3_length: 16; v_call: TRBV4-1; clone_size: NA; cdr3_aa: CASSQESRGRTGELFF; cdr3_nt: TGCGCCAGCAGCCAAGAGTCCAGGGGGCGGACCGGGGAGCTGTTTTTT
d_call: TRBD1; j_call: TRBJ2-7; cdr3_length: 15; v_call: TRBV28; clone_size: many; cdr3_aa: CATHDSQGIAYEQYF; cdr3_nt: TGTGCCACCCACGACTCACAGGGGATTGCCTACGAGCAGTACTTC
d_call: NA; j_call: TRBJ2-3; cdr3_length: 13; v_call: TRBV5-1; clone_size: few; cdr3_aa: CASRLGHADTQYF; cdr3_nt: TGCGCCAGCAGACTAGGCCACGCAGATACGCAGTATTTT
d_call: NA; j_call: TRBJ1-6; cdr3_length: 17; v_call: TRBV4-1; clone_size: NA; cdr3_aa: CASSQDKFWQINSPLHF; cdr3_nt: TGCGCCAGCAGCCAAGATAAGTTTTGGCAGATTAATTCACCCCTCCACTTT
d_call: TRBD2; j_call: TRBJ2-5; cdr3_length: 13; v_call: TRBV30; clone_size: many; cdr3_aa: CAWSTSGGETQYF; cdr3_nt: TGTGCCTGGAGTACTAGCGGGGGGGAGACCCAGTACTTC
d_call: NA; j_call: TRBJ1-2; cdr3_length: 17; v_call: TRBV19; clone_size: NA; cdr3_aa: CASSMWFGARRNYGYTF; cdr3_nt: TGTGCCAGTAGTATGTGGTTCGGGGCCCGACGGAACTATGGCTACACCTTC
d_call: NA; j_call: TRBJ1-4; cdr3_length: 15; v_call: TRBV28; clone_size: many; cdr3_aa: CASSPRGAGGEKLFF; cdr3_nt: TGTGCCAGCAGCCCGAGGGGAGCGGGGGGTGAAAAACTGTTTTTT
d_call: NA; j_call: TRBJ1-1; cdr3_length: 15; v_call: TRBV5-1; clone_size: many; cdr3_aa: CASSLELTGSSEAFF; cdr3_nt: TGCGCCAGCAGCTTGGAACTGACAGGATCCAGTGAAGCTTTCTTT
d_call: NA; j_call: TRBJ1-2; cdr3_length: 14; v_call: TRBV9; clone_size: few; cdr3_aa: CASSVDQINYGYTF; cdr3_nt: TGTGCCAGCAGCGTAGATCAGATCAACTATGGCTACACCTTC
d_call: NA; j_call: TRBJ1-1; cdr3_length: 14; v_call: TRBV6-1; clone_size: NA; cdr3_aa: CASSRDLRSTEAFF; cdr3_nt: TGTGCCAGCAGCCGGGACCTCCGCAGCACTGAAGCTTTCTTT
d_call: NA; j_call: TRBJ1-2; cdr3_length: 15; v_call: TRBV9; clone_size: NA; cdr3_aa: CASSVTGVANYGYTF; cdr3_nt: TGTGCCAGCAGCGTGACGGGGGTGGCTAACTATGGCTACACCTTC
d_call: NA; j_call: TRBJ1-1; cdr3_length: 14; v_call: TRBV11-1; clone_size: many; cdr3_aa: CASSYWGETTEAFF; cdr3_nt: TGTGCCAGCAGCTACTGGGGTGAGACCACTGAAGCTTTCTTT
d_call: TRBD1; j_call: TRBJ1-6; cdr3_length: 16; v_call: TRBV25-1; clone_size: few; cdr3_aa: CASSRGGAFSNSPLHF; cdr3_nt: TGTGCCAGCAGCAGAGGGGGCGCCTTTAGTAATTCACCCCTCCACTTT
d_call: TRBD1; j_call: TRBJ2-3; cdr3_length: 15; v_call: TRBV5-1; clone_size: many; cdr3_aa: CASSFGTGGTDTQYF; cdr3_nt: TGCGCCAGCAGCTTTGGGACAGGGGGCACAGATACGCAGTATTTT
d_call: NA; j_call: TRBJ2-2; cdr3_length: 17; v_call: TRBV10-3; clone_size: many; cdr3_aa: CAISESTGDRSPGELFF; cdr3_nt: TGTGCCATCAGTGAGTCGACTGGGGACCGCTCACCCGGGGAGCTGTTTTTT
d_call: TRBD1; j_call: TRBJ1-4; cdr3_length: 15; v_call: TRBV18; clone_size: many; cdr3_aa: CASSPPEDRGRKLFF; cdr3_nt: TGTGCCAGCTCACCACCGGAGGACAGGGGTCGAAAACTGTTTTTT
d_call: NA; j_call: TRBJ2-2; cdr3_length: 14; v_call: TRBV12-3/TRBV12-4; clone_size: NA; cdr3_aa: CASSFPGTTGELFF; cdr3_nt: TGTGCCAGCAGTTTCCCCGGGACCACCGGGGAGCTGTTTTTT